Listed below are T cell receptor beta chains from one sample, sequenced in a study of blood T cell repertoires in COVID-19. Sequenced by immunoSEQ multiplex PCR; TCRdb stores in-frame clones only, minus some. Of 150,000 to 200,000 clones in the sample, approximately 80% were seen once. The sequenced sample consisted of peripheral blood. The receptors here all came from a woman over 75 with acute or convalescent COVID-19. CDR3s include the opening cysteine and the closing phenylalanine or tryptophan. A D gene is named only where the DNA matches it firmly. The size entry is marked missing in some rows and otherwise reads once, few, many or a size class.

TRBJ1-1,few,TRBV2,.,TGTGCCAGCAGTGACGGGTTCACTGAAGCTTTCTTT,CASSDGFTEAFF
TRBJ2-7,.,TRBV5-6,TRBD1,TGTGCCAGCAGCTCAGGACAGGGGGCCGCCTCCTACGAGCAGTACTTC,CASSSGQGAASYEQYF
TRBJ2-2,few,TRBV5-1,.,TGCGCCAGCAGCTTGCTAGCGTCGAGCGGGGAGCTGTTTTTT,CASSLLASSGELFF
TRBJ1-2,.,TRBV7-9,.,TGTGCCAGCAGCTTAGGGGACGGGGGTAACTATGGCTACACCTTC,CASSLGDGGNYGYTF
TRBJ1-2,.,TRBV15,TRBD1,TGTGCCACCAGCCACGGACAGGACTATGGCTACACCTTC,CATSHGQDYGYTF
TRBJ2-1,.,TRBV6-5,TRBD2,TGTGCCAGCAGTTACTCCCTAGCGGGAGGGCATGAGCAGTTCTTC,CASSYSLAGGHEQFF
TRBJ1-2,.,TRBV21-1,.,TGTGCCAGCAGCAAAGCGTTTGCGGACTACACCTTC,CASSKAFADYTF
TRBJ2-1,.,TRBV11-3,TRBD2,TGTGCCAGCGCCACCGGGCGGGAGAGTAATGAGCAGTTCTTC,CASATGRESNEQFF
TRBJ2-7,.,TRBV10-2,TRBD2,TGCGCCAGCAGTGAACTAGCGGGAGGGGGCTACGAGCAGTACTTC,CASSELAGGGYEQYF
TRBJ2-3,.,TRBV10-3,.,TGTGCCATCAGTGTTACCAGGGAGGCGACAACAGATACGCAGTATTTT,CAISVTREATTDTQYF
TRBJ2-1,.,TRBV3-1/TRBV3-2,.,TGTGCCAGCAGCCAGGGGGGGCGCAGGTACAATGAGCAGTTCTTC,CASSQGGRRYNEQFF
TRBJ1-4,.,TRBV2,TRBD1,TGTGCCAGCAGGGGTAGGGGGCTAACTAATGAAAAACTGTTTTTT,CASRGRGLTNEKLFF
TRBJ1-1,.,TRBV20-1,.,TGCAGTGCTGCACAGACGTCTGAAGCTTTCTTT,CSAAQTSEAFF
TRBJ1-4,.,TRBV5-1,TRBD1,TGCGCCAGCAGCTTTACCGGGACAGGGCCCGAAAAACTGTTTTTT,CASSFTGTGPEKLFF
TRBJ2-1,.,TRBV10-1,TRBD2,TGCGCCAGCAGTGCCGGACTAGCGTCCTACAATGAGCAGTTCTTC,CASSAGLASYNEQFF
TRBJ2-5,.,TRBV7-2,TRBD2,TGTGCCAGCAGCTTATCGGGTAGCGGGAGGGCGGAGACCCAGTACTTC,CASSLSGSGRAETQYF
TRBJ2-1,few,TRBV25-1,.,TGTGCCAGTTCGTACAATGAGCAGTTCTTC,CASSYNEQFF
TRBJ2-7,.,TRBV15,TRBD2,TGTGCCACCAGCCAACTCGGTAGCGGGAGAGCTGTCGAGCAGTACTTC,CATSQLGSGRAVEQYF
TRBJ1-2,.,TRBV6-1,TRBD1,TGTGCCAGCAGTGAGCCGGGACAGGGGTATGGCTACACCTTC,CASSEPGQGYGYTF
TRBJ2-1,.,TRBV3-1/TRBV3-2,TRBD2,TGTGCCAGCAGCCAAGATTTGGGGGTAGCGGGGGGCGGCACCGATGAGCAGTTCTTC,CASSQDLGVAGGGTDEQFF
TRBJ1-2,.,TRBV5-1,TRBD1,TGCGCCAGCCAATTGGGGGGACAGTCTAACTATGGCTACACCTTC,CASQLGGQSNYGYTF
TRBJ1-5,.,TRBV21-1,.,TGTGCCAGCAGCAAGTCCCCCGTCCGCAATCAGCCCCAGCATTTT,CASSKSPVRNQPQHF
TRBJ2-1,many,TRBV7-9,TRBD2,TGTGCCAGCAGCAGCCGTCCTAGCGGGGGCCATAATGAGCAGTTCTTC,CASSSRPSGGHNEQFF
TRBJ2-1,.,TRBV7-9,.,TGTGCCAGCAGCCTGGACTCCCCTTGGGAGCAGTTCTTC,CASSLDSPWEQFF
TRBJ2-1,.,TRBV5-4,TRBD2,TGTGCCAGCAGCTTGCGGACTAGCGGGAGGGGGAATGAGCAGTTCTTC,CASSLRTSGRGNEQFF
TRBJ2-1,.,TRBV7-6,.,TGTGCCAGCAGCTTGGCCAGCTCCTACAATGAGCAGTTCTTC,CASSLASSYNEQFF
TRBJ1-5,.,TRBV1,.,TGCACCAGCCAACCAGGCGACAGGGTTGATCAGCCCCAGCATTTT,CTSQPGDRVDQPQHF
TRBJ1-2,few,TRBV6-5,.,TGTGCCAGCAGTTACAAGGGGAAGGGTGGCTACACCTTC,CASSYKGKGGYTF
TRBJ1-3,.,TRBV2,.,TGTGCCAGCAGTGTACAGCCTATTAGTGGAAACACCATATATTTT,CASSVQPISGNTIYF
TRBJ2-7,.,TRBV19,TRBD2,TGTGCCAGTAGTATGGGTAGCGGGACTAGCTCCGACGAGCAGTACTTC,CASSMGSGTSSDEQYF
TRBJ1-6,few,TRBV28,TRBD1,TGTGCCAGCAGAGGGACAGTCTATAATTCACCCCTCCACTTT,CASRGTVYNSPLHF
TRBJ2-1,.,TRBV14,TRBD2,TGTGCCAGCAGCGACGGACTAGCAGCCGTGGCCTACAATGAGCAGTTCTTC,CASSDGLAAVAYNEQFF
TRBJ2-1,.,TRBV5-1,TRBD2,TGCGCCAGCAGCCCCGGGACTAGAGGGTCAAATGAGCAGTTCTTC,CASSPGTRGSNEQFF
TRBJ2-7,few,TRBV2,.,TGTGCCAGCAGCAAGGACAGTGCCTACGAGCAGTACTTC,CASSKDSAYEQYF
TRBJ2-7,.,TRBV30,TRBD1,TGTGCCTGGAGTGTGGGACCGGGACAGGGGGCTTACGAGCAGTACTTC,CAWSVGPGQGAYEQYF
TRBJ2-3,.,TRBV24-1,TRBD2,TGTGCCACCAGTGACCTCGGGACTAGCGGATTAAGCACAGATACGCAGTATTTT,CATSDLGTSGLSTDTQYF
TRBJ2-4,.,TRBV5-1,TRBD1,TGCGCCAGCGGACAGGGGGCGGGCATTCAGTACTTC,CASGQGAGIQYF
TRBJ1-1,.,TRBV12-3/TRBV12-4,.,TGTGCCAGCAGACGTCAGTTGAACACTGAAGCTTTCTTT,CASRRQLNTEAFF
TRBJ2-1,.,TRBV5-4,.,TGTGCCAGCAGCTTGGCCGTAGGGAGCGGGAATGAGCAGTTCTTC,CASSLAVGSGNEQFF
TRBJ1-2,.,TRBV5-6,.,TGTGCCAGCAGCTTCTCTTACTATGGCTACACCTTC,CASSFSYYGYTF
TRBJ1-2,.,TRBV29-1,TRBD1,TGCAGCGTTGAAGGACTAGGGACAGGGGATAATGGCTACACCTTC,CSVEGLGTGDNGYTF